This T cell receptor (beta chain) emerged from a study of blood T cell repertoires in COVID-19. Overall study: PBMCs, B-cell-depleted T cells, or T cells were the source of the cDNA or gDNA that made up the material.

Germline V CDR1 and CDR2: KGHSH, LQKENI. J gave up 3 bases and V 9 bases, and 8 bases lay outside the gene matches. The CDR3 totals 14 residues. Original processing methods: Using reference gene primer amplification, nucleated cell counts were estimated. Some clones are missing from TCRdb's copy, which holds only in-frame ones; the method was immunoSEQ multiplex PCR. V, J and clone size derive from that table, while D and trimming were established from the DNA sequence. The sample has about 74,000 clones; under 95% are singletons. The chain couples TRBV18 to TRBJ1-1; 9 bases are a match to TRBD1. The TCR was taken from a human donor in a cohort sampled during active COVID-19. Sequencing was performed on peripheral blood. The CDR3 sequence is CASQQGAEDTEAFF. The CDR3 bases are TGTGCCAGTCAACAGGGGGCTGAGGACACTGAAGCTTTCTTT.